The table lists the clone carrying this TCR beta chain with a few counts. This specimen comes from a study of blood T cell repertoires in COVID-19. Study in general: Acute and convalescent COVID-19 specimens originated in the United States, Italy and Spain. PBMCs, B-cell-depleted T cells, or T cells provided the cDNA or gDNA that made up the material.

Using immunoSEQ multiplex PCR, the repertoire was profiled, and TCRdb retains in-frame clones only, with some absent. The data contain about 180,000 clones, 80% of them singletons. The length of the CDR3 is 15 residues. Germline CDR1 SGHRS, CDR2 YFSETQ. V lost 7 bases, J lost 13 bases, and 19 bases stayed unmatched. This chain joins TRBV5-1 and TRBJ1-2; 10 positions agree with TRBD1. Material: peripheral blood. This sequence was found in an older man with active or convalescent COVID-19. The CDR3 sequence: CASSPEPGTGAGVTF. In DNA form, the CDR3 reads TGCGCCAGCTCCCCAGAACCCGGGACAGGGGCCGGTGTCACCTTC.